The 32 T cell receptor beta chains below come from one sample, sequenced in a study of cytomegalovirus exposure and HLA in healthy donors. The PCR contained 60 Vbeta and 13 Jbeta primers. Generated by immunoSEQ multiplex PCR, the TCRdb table keeps only in-frame clones and is missing some. The table lists 160,000 or so clones, approximately 80% of them singletons. The sample comprised PBMCs. These receptors were taken from a man aged 18 to 30 in good health and CMV-seropositive.

This clone was detected once. The rearrangement uses TRBV27 and TRBJ2-3; TRBD2 agrees at 11 bases. This CDR3 spans 16 amino acids. Trimming at V came to 5 bases and at J to 2 bases, leaving 6 bases not matched to a gene. The germline V gene has CDR1 MNHEY and CDR2 SMNVEV (reference sequence). This CDR3 is CASSGLAGPPTDTQYF. CDR3 nucleotide sequence: TGTGCCAGCAGTGGACTAGCGGGTCCCCCCACAGATACGCAGTATTTT.

This rearrangement joins TRBV7-2 to TRBJ1-6, with D possibly matching TRBD1 (6 bases). CDR1 is SGHTA and CDR2 is FQGNSA in the germline V gene. V was shortened by 6 bases and J by 7 bases, with 22 bases between the two germline ends. The CDR3 has 17 amino acids. CDR3 amino acids: CASRIRDSGAINSPLHF. The CDR3, as DNA: TGTGCCAGCAGAATCCGAGATTCAGGGGCAATCAATTCACCCCTCCACTTT.

This chain connects TRBV7-3 to TRBJ2-1, with 14 positions matching TRBD2. Germline CDR1 SGHTA, CDR2 FQGTGA. The junction had 4 bases not matched to a gene; V was cut back by 2 bases and J by 13 bases. CDR3 length: 14 amino acids. The CDR3 region is CASSLGTSGGHQFF. In DNA, the CDR3 is TGTGCCAGCAGCTTAGGGACTAGCGGGGGCCACCAGTTCTTC. The variable domain in full, with the rest retrieved from reference TRBV7-3 and TRBJ2-1, is GAGVSQTPSNKVTEKGKYVELRCDPISGHTALYWYRQSLGQGPEFLIYFQGTGAADDSGLPNDRFFAVRPEGSVSTLKIQRTERGDSAVYLCASSLGTSGGHQFFGPGTRLTVL.

The rearrangement joins TRBV7-9 to TRBJ1-5, with a possible D match to TRBD1 (5 bases). V was cut by 1 base and J by 4 bases, with 17 bases left in between. Germline V gives CDR1 SEHNR, CDR2 FQNEAQ (reference sequence). This CDR3 contains 17 residues. CDR3 bases: TGTGCCAGCAGCTTAGAGAAAAATGGGGCAGCAAATCAGCCCCAGCATTTT. It translates to CASSLEKNGAANQPQHF.

The chain recombines TRBV6-6 with TRBJ1-2, with D possibly matching TRBD1 (6 bases). The CDR3 sequence is 11 residues long. V gave up 6 bases and J gave up 8 bases, with 10 bases separating them. Per the germline V gene, CDR1 is MNHNY and CDR2 is SVGAGI (reference sequence). CDR3: CASRTGFGYTF. CDR3 in DNA: TGTGCCAGCAGAACAGGGTTCGGCTACACCTTC.

The rearrangement links TRBV29-1 to TRBJ1-2; tentatively, D is TRBD1 (5 bases). Germline V gene data show CDR1 as SQVTM and CDR2 as ANQGSEA. The CDR3 totals 14 residues. V gave up 1 base and J gave up 6 bases, with 15 bases separating them. In DNA, the CDR3 is TGCAGCGTTGAAGGAGGGACTTTCGGGCATGGCTACACCTTC. Residues: CSVEGGTFGHGYTF. Based on the CDR3 plus reference TRBV29-1 and TRBJ1-2, the full variable domain is SAVISQKPSRDICQRGTSLTIQCQVDSQVTMMFWYRQQPGQSLTLIATANQGSEATYESGFVIDKFPISRPNLTFSTLTVSNMSPEDSSIYLCSVEGGTFGHGYTFGSGTRLTVV.

CDR3 amino acids: CASSQVTGSGELFF. In nucleotides, the CDR3 is TGTGCCAGCAGCCAAGTAACGGGGTCCGGGGAGCTGTTTTTT. The chain uses TRBV14 and TRBJ2-2; weak D call: TRBD2 (5 bases). V shed 1 base and J shed 6 bases, with 9 bases lying between them. Germline assignment: CDR1 SGHDN and CDR2 FVKESK. CDR3 length: 14 residues.

With regard to this clone: A read error may produce the germline difference seen at one junction end. The chain carries TRBV7-9 and TRBJ2-7; D perhaps matches TRBD1 (6 bases). Per germline, CDR1 SEHNR and CDR2 FQNEAQ (reference sequence). The CDR3 totals 11 residues. CDR3 loop: CSSSSQGEQYF. The CDR3 DNA follows: TGTTCCAGCAGCTCCCAGGGGGAGCAGTACTTC.

V usage is TRBV7-2 and J usage is TRBJ1-1; 7 bases map to TRBD1. Looked up from germline, CDR1 is SGHTA and CDR2 is FQGNSA. The CDR3 has 16 amino acids. Germline trimming cut 4 bases from V and 0 bases from J; bases unmatched to any gene: 8. The CDR3 region has the DNA TGTGCCAGCAGCTGGGACAGTAAAGGTATGAACACTGAAGCTTTCTTT. This sequence encodes CASSWDSKGMNTEAFF.

On this clone itself: One end of the junction is discordant with germline, which a read error may explain. The chain carries TRBV5-1 and TRBJ2-4; TRBD2 might be the D (7 bases). The CDR3 runs to 19 residues. Germline V gene data show CDR1 as SGHRS and CDR2 as YFSETQ. CDR3 region: CASSPNYQTGRVAKNSQYF. The CDR3 bases are TGCGCCAGCAGCCCGAACTACCAAACAGGGAGGGTGGCCAAAAACAGTCAGTACTTC.

CDR3 in amino acids: CASSLYLGLMNTEAFF. In nucleotides, the CDR3 is TGTGCCAGCAGCTTATATCTGGGACTCATGAACACTGAAGCTTTCTTT. The V gene is TRBV7-2, the J gene TRBJ1-1; a weak D match, TRBD1 (5 bases). The V gene lost 2 bases and the J gene lost 0 bases, with 13 bases spanning the gap. Germline CDR1 reads SGHTA; CDR2 reads FQGNSA. The CDR3 has 16 amino acids.

This rearrangement joins TRBV19 to TRBJ2-7; 8 nucleotides align to TRBD2. The V gene's germline CDR1 is LNHDA and CDR2 SQIVND (reference sequence). The CDR3 is made up of 14 amino acids. V lost 5 bases, J lost 5 bases, and 8 bases stayed unmatched. The CDR3, as DNA: TGTGCCAGTAGTCTGAGTGTAGCGGGAAACGAGCAGTACTTC. Translating gives CASSLSVAGNEQYF.

This clone came up a few times. This chain links TRBV9 with TRBJ1-2; 7 nucleotides match TRBD1. Germline V gene data show CDR1 as SGDLS and CDR2 as YYNGEE. The CDR3 runs 13 residues. The trim removed 8 bases at V and 7 bases at J, leaving 11 bases unmatched. The CDR3 region has the DNA TGTGCCAGTCAACTCTCGGGACAGCCTGGCTACACCTTC. This gives the protein CASQLSGQPGYTF. Combining the CDR3 with reference TRBV9 and TRBJ1-2 gives the whole variable domain DSGVTQTPKHLITATGQRVTLRCSPRSGDLSVYWYQQSLDQGLQFLIQYYNGEERAKGNILERFSAQQFPDLHSELNLSSLELGDSALYFCASQLSGQPGYTFGSGTRLTVV.

The V and J genes are TRBV9 and TRBJ1-2; possibly TRBD1 for D (6 bases). V lost 0 bases, J lost 8 bases, and 20 bases lay in between. The CDR3 is 16 amino acids. CDR1 SGDLS and CDR2 YYNGEE come from the germline V gene. CDR3 sequence (DNA): TGTGCCAGCAGCGTAGCTGGGGGGGCGCGGGCTAAAGGCTACACCTTC. It yields the protein CASSVAGGARAKGYTF.

J is TRBJ1-5 and V is TRBV30, with D maybe TRBD1 (6 bases). The CDR3 runs to 13 residues. Between the trimmed V and J ends, which lost 2 bases and 5 bases, there was a span of 10 bases. Germline V lookup: CDR1 GTSNPN, CDR2 SVGIG (reference sequence). Written as DNA, the CDR3 is TGTGCCTGGAGTCGACAGGCTGATCAGCCCCAGCATTTT. It codes for CAWSRQADQPQHF.

The V gene is TRBV19, the J gene TRBJ1-5; 12 bases fit TRBD1. CDR1 is LNHDA, CDR2 SQIVND, per germline (reference sequence). The CDR3 is made up of 14 amino acids. With 7 bases clipped from V and 6 bases from J, the junction kept 4 bases outside the gene matches. CDR3: CASTGTGGGQPQHF. The CDR3 bases are TGTGCCAGTACCGGGACAGGGGGCGGTCAGCCCCAGCATTTT. The variable domain in full, completed from reference TRBV19 and TRBJ1-5, reads DGGITQSPKYLFRKEGQNVTLSCEQNLNHDAMYWYRQDPGQGLRLIYYSQIVNDFQKGDIAEGYSVSREKKESFPLTVTSAQKNPTAFYLCASTGTGGGQPQHFGDGTRLSIL.

The J gene is TRBJ2-1, the V gene TRBV9; 12 nucleotides match TRBD2. V gave up 4 bases and J gave up 0 bases; unmatched junction bases: 8. The length of the CDR3 is 18 residues. CDR1 is SGDLS and CDR2 is YYNGEE in the germline V gene. CDR3 in amino acids: CASSLYPGLAGSYNEQFF. CDR3 nucleotide sequence: TGTGCCAGCAGCCTATACCCGGGACTAGCGGGCTCCTACAATGAGCAGTTCTTC.

This chain links TRBV4-3 with TRBJ2-7; possibly TRBD1 for D (6 bases). Trimming took off 3 bases at V and 1 base at J, with 7 bases between the two ends. CDR3 length equals 13 residues. Germline V CDR1 and CDR2: LGHNA, YSLEER. This CDR3 reads CASSQDSSYEQYF. The CDR3 nucleotides read TGCGCCAGCAGCCAGGACAGTTCCTACGAGCAGTACTTC.

J is TRBJ1-6 and V is TRBV11-3; no clear D. The CDR3 totals 13 residues. Per germline, CDR1 SGHNT and CDR2 YENEEA. V was trimmed by 0 bases and J by 9 bases, leaving 6 bases between them. The CDR3 reads CASSLDQASPLHF. DNA of the CDR3: TGTGCCAGCAGCTTAGATCAGGCTTCACCCCTCCACTTT.

The chain employs TRBV13 and TRBJ1-2, with TRBD1 matching over 8 bases. The CDR3 covers 13 residues. CDR1 is PRHDT and CDR2 is FYEKMQ in the germline V gene (reference sequence). J was trimmed by 8 bases and V by 5 bases; bases with no gene match: 7. CDR3 in amino acids: CASSPDRGGGYTF. Written as DNA, the CDR3 is TGTGCCAGCAGCCCAGACAGGGGCGGCGGCTACACCTTC.

This clone has more than one count but fewer than ten. V gene TRBV7-3 combines with J gene TRBJ1-2, with a possible D match to TRBD1 (6 bases). The germline V and J ends were trimmed by 5 bases and 4 bases, with 17 bases remaining between them. Per germline, CDR1 SGHTA and CDR2 FQGTGA. This CDR3 region has 15 residues. The CDR3 DNA reads TGTGCCAGCAGCCTAAGGGGGGGGGTGGGCTATGGCTACACCTTC. Its protein is CASSLRGGVGYGYTF.

This chain connects TRBV28 to TRBJ2-7; D is unresolved. The germline V gene encodes CDR1 MDHEN and CDR2 SYDVKM. Trimming took 7 bases from V and 0 from J, leaving 13 bases between them. This CDR3 spans 14 amino acids. The CDR3 loop reads CASIGGDLSYEQYF. The DNA for the CDR3 is TGTGCCAGCATCGGTGGTGATCTCTCCTACGAGCAGTACTTC.

This clone was observed a single time. The chain joins TRBV9 to TRBJ1-4, with unresolved D. V was cut by 4 bases and J by 5 bases, with 6 bases left in between. CDR3 length: 12 amino acids. Germline CDR1 reads SGDLS; CDR2 reads YYNGEE. This chain's CDR3 is CASSPPNEKLFF. Here the CDR3 DNA reads TGTGCCAGCAGCCCCCCGAATGAAAAACTGTTTTTT.

CDR3 nucleotide sequence: TGCGCCAGCAGGCCACCCCCGACGGAGGGGAATCGGGGCTACACCTTC. Protein product: CASRPPPTEGNRGYTF. The V gene is TRBV5-1, the J gene TRBJ1-2; TRBD1 might be the D (5 bases). Germline V gives CDR1 SGHRS, CDR2 YFSETQ. Between the trimmed V and J ends, which lost 5 bases and 8 bases, there was a span of 25 bases. The CDR3 extends over 16 amino acids.

The J gene is TRBJ1-1, the V gene TRBV6-5; 7 nucleotides match TRBD1. CDR3 length: 15 amino acids. Looked up from germline, CDR1 is MNHEY and CDR2 is SVGAGI. J gave up 3 bases and V 2 bases, and 6 bases lay outside the gene matches. The CDR3: CASSYATGFDTEAFF. The CDR3, as DNA: TGTGCCAGCAGTTACGCGACAGGGTTTGACACTGAAGCTTTCTTT.

This rearrangement joins TRBV20-1 to TRBJ2-1; D is undetermined. The CDR3 is 11 residues long. CDR1 and CDR2 (germline): DFQATT, SNEGSKA (reference sequence). V lost 5 bases to trimming and J lost 8 bases, with 10 bases between them. The CDR3 bases are TGCAGTGCTCCCCTCCTCGATGAGCAGTTCTTC. The encoded protein is CSAPLLDEQFF.

The chain joins TRBV15 to TRBJ1-6; no definite D call. CDR3 length: 16 amino acids. With 0 bases removed from V and 0 bases from J, the gap between germline ends came to 6 bases. Germline-derived CDR1 and CDR2 are LNHNV and YYDKDF (reference sequence). CDR3 in amino acids: CATSRDFYSYNSPLHF. DNA of the CDR3: TGTGCCACCAGCAGAGATTTTTACTCCTATAATTCACCCCTCCACTTT.

The V call is TRBV4-2, the J call TRBJ2-3; TRBD2 matches at 8 bases. This CDR3 is 18 amino acids long. After removal of 2 bases from V and 2 bases from J, the junction contained 12 bases not matched to a gene. The V gene's germline CDR1 is LGHNA and CDR2 YNFKEQ. The CDR3 reads CASSQIRAGALFTDTQYF. The CDR3 nucleotides are TGTGCCAGCAGCCAAATTCGAGCGGGGGCACTGTTCACAGATACGCAGTATTTT.

The V call is TRBV14, the J call TRBJ2-3; D perhaps matches TRBD2 (7 bases). There are 15 residues in the CDR3. CDR1 is SGHDN and CDR2 is FVKESK in the germline V gene. With 4 bases removed from V and 2 bases from J, the gap between germline ends came to 13 bases. The chain's CDR3 is CASSPTGGLTDTQYF. The CDR3, as DNA: TGTGCCAGCAGCCCTACCGGGGGGCTCACAGATACGCAGTATTTT.

The genes are TRBV2 and TRBJ2-4; D uncertain. The germline gives CDR1 SNHLY, CDR2 FYNNEI. This CDR3 is built from 15 residues. V shed 1 base and J shed 0 bases, with 7 bases lying between them. The CDR3 loop reads CASSEESIAKNIQYF. The CDR3 DNA follows: TGTGCCAGCAGTGAAGAATCCATAGCCAAAAACATTCAGTACTTC.

The gene calls are TRBV5-4 and TRBJ2-1; D possibly corresponds to TRBD2 (6 bases). With 4 bases removed from V and 3 bases from J, the gap between germline ends came to 17 bases. CDR1 is SGHNT and CDR2 is YYREEE in the germline V gene (reference sequence). The CDR3 extends over 16 amino acids. The CDR3 DNA reads as TGTGCCAGCAGCACCGGGACTTCCCCCTACTACAATGAGCAGTTCTTC. Its translation: CASSTGTSPYYNEQFF.

The chain links TRBV18 to TRBJ2-1; TRBD2 aligns across 9 bases. Germline loops: CDR1 KGHSH, CDR2 LQKENI. J was trimmed by 0 bases and V by 6 bases; bases with no gene match: 9. CDR3 length: 17 residues. Here the CDR3 DNA reads TGTGCCAGCTCCCGCAGCGGGGGGCGGAGCTCCTACAATGAGCAGTTCTTC. It encodes CASSRSGGRSSYNEQFF.